Each of the 5 T cell receptor beta chains below was sequenced from the same sample in a study of T cell responses to AZD1222 COVID-19 vaccine (dated by TCRdb to the early 2020s). The method was the immunoSEQ multiplex PCR assay. TCRdb took over this immuneACCESS table, retaining in-frame rearrangements with V and J assigned. Such tables are incomplete; in checked studies, under half of the missing clones stem from an unresolved V gene, and the remainder is unexplained. The table for this sample lists 150,000 to 200,000 clones; 90% to 95% of them were counted only once. The top ten hold roughly 9.2% of the sample. The sample's time point label, in plain terms: baseline before first vaccination. The material sequenced was peripheral blood, taken on day 0 of AZD1222 vaccination. The receptors shown here come from an adult in good health.

For this clone: Relative to the germline gene, one junction end is altered; a read error may explain this. This chain links TRBV7-7 with TRBJ2-2, with 9 positions matching TRBD2. Germline loops: CDR1 SSHAT, CDR2 FNYEAQ (reference sequence). CDR3 size: 18 residues. CDR3 protein: CASSLDPTSGLRSGELFF. DNA of the CDR3: TGTGCTAGCAGCTTAGACCCTACTAGCGGGCTACGAAGCGGGGAGCTGTTTTTT.

The J gene is TRBJ2-7, the V gene TRBV6-5, with 11 bases matching TRBD2. This CDR3 is built from 14 residues. The trim removed 7 bases at V and 4 bases at J, leaving 6 bases unmatched. CDR1 and CDR2 (germline): MNHEY, SVGAGI. The CDR3 DNA sequence: TGTGCCAGCATCCAGACTAGCGGGACATACGAGCAGTACTTC. This translates into CASIQTSGTYEQYF.

This chain uses TRBV9 with TRBJ2-2, with 10 bases aligning to TRBD2. Trimming cost V 0 bases and J 0 bases; bases outside gene matches: 5. The CDR3 has 18 amino acids. Germline V gene data show CDR1 as SGDLS and CDR2 as YYNGEE. The CDR3 DNA reads as TGTGCCAGCAGCGTAGAGCTAGCGGGAGCCCCGAACACCGGGGAGCTGTTTTTT. Amino acids: CASSVELAGAPNTGELFF.

This clone has only one observation. The chain is built from TRBV11-1 and TRBJ2-7; TRBD1 agrees at 8 bases. This CDR3 is built from 15 residues. With 5 bases clipped from V and 5 bases from J, the junction kept 11 bases outside the gene matches. CDR1 is SGHAT, CDR2 FQDESV, per germline (reference sequence). The chain's CDR3 is CASSPRQGIRNEQYF. CDR3 coding DNA: TGTGCCAGCAGCCCCAGACAGGGGATCCGGAACGAGCAGTACTTC.

The DNA of the CDR3 is TGTGCCAGCAGTGAGGTTATCTACGGCTACACCTTC. Its protein product is CASSEVIYGYTF. The chain has TRBV2 and TRBJ1-2; D remains ambiguous. V was trimmed by 3 bases and J by 8 bases, leaving 10 bases between them. CDR3 size: 12 residues. Germline values: CDR1 SNHLY, CDR2 FYNNEI.